This T cell receptor (beta chain) was obtained from a study of cytomegalovirus exposure and HLA in healthy donors (dated by TCRdb to about 2017). General notes on the study: According to a later analysis, the approximately 120 validation repertoires were produced on the same platform as the approximately 600 repertoires of the first cohort. In addition to the first cohort of approximately 670 subjects, a separate validation cohort of over 90 different subjects was used. To predict cytomegalovirus infection status, the study brought together high-throughput TCR immunosequencing, statistical association of individual TCRs with disease status, and machine learning. The study was designed to test whether signatures of past pathogen exposure could be identified by cataloging public T cell receptors.

Broad study findings and their caveats: According to the authors, the approach could potentially be generalized to other disease states and immunological phenotypes. A total of some 180 TCR beta chains were listed by the study as associated with cytomegalovirus. A few of the identified cytomegalovirus-associated TCR beta chains were confirmed in vitro to be specific for cytomegalovirus antigens. In both the original and validation cohorts, the classifier was reported to diagnose cytomegalovirus status with high specificity and sensitivity. Subsequent analysis determined that TCRs grouped into clusters in the first cohort also showed a tendency toward co-occurrence across the 90 to 150 validation repertoires, and 90% to 95% of cluster scores exceeded 0. Most TCR sequences were observed very rarely across donors, whereas some public TCRs were present in many individuals. All 110 or so repertoires were used to score co-occurrence in the validation cohort in a later analysis, because that analysis had no HLA typing for the cohort.

Donors formed part of the validation cohort, which comprised approximately 130 subjects and was distinct from the first cohort of under 850 subjects. Reading from cysteine to phenylalanine, the CDR3 counts 13 amino acids. This entry keeps only the CDR3 DNA: 39 bases, framed from base 1. At the junction V is shortened by 2 bases and J by 6 bases, with 9 bases in between. CDR1 is given as SGHDT and CDR2 as YYEEEE, both from the germline V gene. The receptor library was made with the immunoSEQ multiplex PCR assay. The study's own analysis went as follows. To diagnose cytomegalovirus status from the catalog of TCR beta chain sequences, a statistical classification framework was built. Drawn from immuneACCESS, this table holds only the in-frame rearrangements with V and J called that TCRdb kept. Clones are partly lost; checked studies trace under half to an unresolved V gene and leave the rest unexplained. V and J calls and clone size come straight from that table; D and trimming were deduced from the DNA. Across this sample there are about 56,000 clones, with 93% seen only once. The ten largest clones capture roughly 1.7% of the sample.

Remarks on this clone: The antigen this receptor binds is unknown. One base away there is no much larger clone; base qualities are not given.

The source is a woman aged 18 to 35 in good health and CMV-seropositive. Sequencing was carried out using PBMCs. Recombination joined TRBV5-6 with TRBJ1-5; the D gene assignment is ambiguous. The CDR3 protein: CASSFGLGQPQHF. The nucleotide sequence reads TGTGCCAGCAGCTTTGGGCTTGGTCAGCCCCAGCATTTT.